Each of the 6 T cell receptor beta chains below was sequenced from the same sample in a study of T-cell memory formation after mild COVID-19. TCRdb passed the 5' RACE reads through MiXCR, listing each CDR3 protein once. This sample has under 550,000 distinct CDR3 sequences, with 15% to 20% found just once. Sequencing was carried out using PBMCs or a T cell subset sorted from them (not recorded which). These receptors originate from an adult woman who had mild COVID-19 (a few samples of this study predate the infection). Cell type and time point are not known.

This clonotype was counted only a few times. The chain recombines TRBV12-3 or TRBV12-4 with TRBJ2-2; TRBD2 aligns across 14 bases. The CDR3 sequence is 18 residues long. V gave up 5 bases and J gave up 6 bases; unmatched junction bases: 11. CDR3 protein: CASSPGTSGRGLAGELFF. The CDR3 DNA reads as TGTGCCAGCAGTCCCGGGACTAGCGGGAGAGGGCTCGCCGGGGAGCTGTTTTTT.

This clonotype has just a few counts. CDR3 protein: CASSFPGLAGGFNTGELFF. CDR3 in DNA: TGTGCCAGCAGCTTCCCAGGACTAGCGGGAGGGTTCAACACCGGGGAGCTGTTTTTT. J is TRBJ2-2 and V is TRBV6-2 or TRBV6-3; 15 bases are shared with TRBD2. Germline V gene sequence: CDR1 MNHEY, CDR2 SVGEGT. With 6 bases clipped from V and 2 bases from J, the junction kept 10 bases outside the gene matches. The CDR3 runs 19 residues.

This clonotype was counted only a few times. V is TRBV5-5 and J is TRBJ2-3, with D possibly matching TRBD1 (5 bases). The CDR3 has 16 amino acids. Germline values: CDR1 SGHKS, CDR2 YYEKEE (reference sequence). V was trimmed by 2 bases and J by 1 base, leaving 14 bases between them. DNA for the CDR3: TGTGCCAGCAGCTTTCCACAGGTTGTCGGCACAGATACGCAGTATTTT. This codes for CASSFPQVVGTDTQYF.

There are a few counts of this clonotype. The chain couples TRBV7-9 to TRBJ1-2; 10 bases are shared with TRBD1. This CDR3 comprises 14 residues. CDR1 and CDR2 from the germline V gene are SEHNR and FQNEAQ (reference sequence). Germline trimming cut 4 bases from V and 9 bases from J; bases unmatched to any gene: 8. CDR3: CASSSTRTGGRYTF. Written as DNA, the CDR3 is TGTGCCAGCAGCTCAACGAGGACAGGGGGTCGCTACACCTTC.

The V call is TRBV4-1, the J call TRBJ2-2; D is undetermined. This CDR3 has 17 residues. Trimming removed 1 base from V and 2 bases from J, with 14 bases in between. Germline V gives CDR1 MGHRA, CDR2 YSYEKL. The CDR3 DNA reads as TGCGCCAGCAGCCAAGTGGGTTTAGATAGAAACACCGGGGAGCTGTTTTTT. As protein: CASSQVGLDRNTGELFF.

This clonotype was observed a handful of times. The rearrangement uses TRBV29-1 and TRBJ2-1; D may be TRBD2 (6 bases). Germline V CDR1 and CDR2: SQVTM, ANQGSEA. V shed 6 bases and J shed 0 bases, with 15 bases lying between them. The CDR3 is 15 amino acids. The CDR3 loop reads CSVASVLSSYNEQFF. The CDR3 coding sequence is TGCAGCGTCGCTAGCGTGCTGAGCTCCTACAATGAGCAGTTCTTC.